This entry is about one T cell receptor beta chain. Its specificity is not known. PCR was performed using 60 Vbeta and 13 Jbeta primers. The protocol was immunoSEQ multiplex PCR, while the TCRdb copy is restricted to in-frame clones and leaves out a portion. The sample holds over 85,000 clones; approximately 77% are singletons and the top ten take roughly 9.1%. Trimming cost V 5 bases and J 6 bases; bases outside gene matches: 2. The CDR3 has 14 amino acids. CDR1 is MNHEY and CDR2 is SVGAGI in the germline V gene. The data were taken from a study of cytomegalovirus exposure and HLA in healthy donors. Whole-study findings and limits: About 90% or about 30% of the time was how often most TCR beta V segments were productive, according to an earlier analysis.

Material for sequencing was PBMCs. The sequence was collected from a male donor in good health and CMV-seropositive. The chain carries TRBV6-5 and TRBJ2-4; TRBD2 agrees at 12 bases. The CDR3 spells CASSMTSGRNIQYF. The CDR3 DNA sequence: TGTGCCAGCAGTATGACTAGCGGGAGAAACATTCAGTACTTC.